The clone carrying this T cell receptor (beta chain) was seen more than once but under ten times. Its antigen is not known. As every portion of the isolated RNA was reverse transcribed, the sequencing read expressed TCRB transcripts. Using immunoSEQ multiplex PCR, the repertoire was profiled, and TCRdb retains in-frame clones only, with some absent. The sample has 400,000 to 550,000 clones, about an eighth seen once. The sample originates from a study of beta chain features in type 1 diabetes. Study-wide points: A definitive answer on HLA type influencing TCRB rearrangement was not reached here. A moderate, significant TCRB CDR3 shortening appeared in type 1 diabetes across four CD4+ subsets. Compared to healthy donors, patients appeared to have naive, central memory and Treg TCRB repertoires that were more alike. Patients with type 1 diabetes carried fewer insertions and had more deletions at their VDJ junctions.

The CDR3 contains 12 residues. V was pared by 2 bases and J by 7 bases, with 11 bases between. Germline CDR1 is GTSNPN and CDR2 is SVGIG (reference sequence). The rearrangement links TRBV30 to TRBJ2-5, with D perhaps assigned TRBD1 or TRBD2 (7 bases each). Material: naive CD4+ T cells from blood. This receptor was identified in a woman younger than 35 in good health. CDR3 nucleotides: TGTGCCTGGAGTACAGGGGAGGGGACCCAGTACTTC. This encodes CAWSTGEGTQYF.